Listed below are T cell receptor beta chains from one sample, sequenced in a study of a mutant IDH1 vaccine in newly diagnosed glioma. Produced via immunoSEQ multiplex PCR; TCRdb's table is partial and in-frame only. The data contain about 120,000 clones, roughly 90% of them singletons. No antigen has been assigned to these receptors. The specimen comprised PBMCs, sampled from a glioma patient whose treatment included an IDH1 peptide vaccine. The receptor set was obtained from a woman in her 50s with glioma. Both conserved end residues are part of each CDR3. A D gene is named only where the DNA matches it firmly. A clone size is listed for some rows: how often the clone was seen (once, few, many), or a class if it is expanded.

>TRBV6-5|TRBD1|16|.
CASSYSGGTGIAEAFF
>TRBV19|.|15|.
CASGSGSMNTGELFF
>TRBV2|.|15|.
CASSEVGKGDEKLFF
>TRBV6-5|.|15|.
CASSSPGGGSYGYTF
>TRBV7-7|.|13|.
CASSYSGYSEQYF
>TRBV27|TRBD2|18|.
CAMTKSGTSVRKFDEQYF
>TRBV5-1|TRBD1|16|.
CASSLWGTGADTEAFF
>TRBV7-8|.|16|.
CASSPLRVPTNEKLFF
>TRBV20-1|.|11|.
CSAPRRETQYF
>TRBV4-1|TRBD1|15|.
CASSLGQGATGELFF
>TRBV6-6|TRBD2|16|.
CASRSGTSSRRWELFF
>TRBV6-5|.|14|.
CAISESQVNTEAFF
>TRBV25-1|.|13|.
CASRDFSYNEQFF
>TRBV6-6|.|14|.
CASSYGEGRETQYF
>TRBV28|.|11|once
CATLRGVRGTF
>TRBV12-2|.|17|.
CASRLAAGGPPSYEQYF
>TRBV11-2|.|13|.
CASSIGGNYGYTF
>TRBV6-1|.|12|few
CASSEASSGGNF
>TRBV25-1|.|14|.
CASRNAGSFYGYTF
>TRBV7-9|.|16|.
CASSSLAEVPTDTQYF
>TRBV6-1|.|13|.
CASTNDGDQPQHF
>TRBV6-5|.|15|.
CASSYWGAKQETQYF
>TRBV19|TRBD1|16|.
CASSIATVTGSYGYTF
>TRBV6-1|.|11|few
CASSVNTEAFF
>TRBV6-5|TRBD1|15|.
CASTFMAGGNYEQYF
>TRBV28|TRBD1|16|.
CASTGQGARPNTEAFF
>TRBV5-1|TRBD2|15|.
CASSLSGASTDTQYF
>TRBV5-1|TRBD1|14|.
CASSYQGQGNGYTF
>TRBV5-1|TRBD1|13|.
CASSGGQGTKAFF
>TRBV6-6|.|16|.
CASRGIQGPSYNEQFF
>TRBV6-5|TRBD2|16|.
CASSYFTSGTYNEQFF
>TRBV2|.|12|.
CASTDFYNEQFF
>TRBV19|.|14|.
CASSSGTYGNEQFF
>TRBV11-1|.|15|once
CASSAHRASTGELFF
>TRBV30|.|13|.
CAWSLDRNTEAFF
>TRBV6-4|.|14|.
CASRRDTSATEAFF
>TRBV10-3|.|13|.
CATGQANTGELFF
>TRBV19|.|14|.
CASRPGPDNQPQHF
>TRBV28|.|14|.
CASSLGYSGNTIYF
>TRBV5-1|.|14|once
CASSLGHGSYEQYF
>TRBV5-4|.|14|.
CASSPGQGGETQYF
>TRBV7-3|TRBD2|16|.
CASSLGSSGSLNEQFF
>TRBV10-3|.|14|.
CAISESEVNYGYTF
>TRBV7-8|.|13|.
CASSQQKSYEQYF
>TRBV28|TRBD1|15|.
CASSQGTVTNEKLFF
>TRBV6-6|.|13|.
CASSQQGYDEQFF